This paragraph reports one T cell receptor (beta chain). The sample comes from a study of blood T cell repertoires in COVID-19. Study-wide context: Italy, Spain and the United States were the sources of the convalescent and acute COVID-19 samples. PBMCs, B-cell-depleted T cells, or T cells were the source of the cDNA or gDNA that made up the material.

TCRdb's copy holds only in-frame clones and misses some; the assay was immunoSEQ multiplex PCR. In the table there are about 180,000 clones, approximately 89% of which are singletons. Sequencing was performed on peripheral blood. This sequence originates from a woman under 40 with acute or convalescent COVID-19.

The CDR3 nucleotides read TGCAGTGCTTTTAGCGGGTACGAGCAGTACTTC. Its protein product is CSAFSGYEQYF. V is TRBV20-1 and J is TRBJ2-7; 7 bases are a match to TRBD2. V shed 5 bases, J shed 4 bases, and the junction held 2 bases outside the gene matches. Germline CDR1 DFQATT, CDR2 SNEGSKA (reference sequence). CDR3 length: 11 amino acids.